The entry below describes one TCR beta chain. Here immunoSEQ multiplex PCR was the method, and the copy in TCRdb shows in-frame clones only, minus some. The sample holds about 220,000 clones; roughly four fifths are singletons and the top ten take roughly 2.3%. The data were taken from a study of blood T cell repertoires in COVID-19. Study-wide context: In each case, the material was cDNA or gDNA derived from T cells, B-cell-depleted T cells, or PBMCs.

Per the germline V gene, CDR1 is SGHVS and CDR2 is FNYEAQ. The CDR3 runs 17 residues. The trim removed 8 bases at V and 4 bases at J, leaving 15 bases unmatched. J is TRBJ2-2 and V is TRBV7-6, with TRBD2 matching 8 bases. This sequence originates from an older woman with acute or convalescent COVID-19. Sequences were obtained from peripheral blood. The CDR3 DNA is TGTGCCAGCGGATATTCAGCGGGGGAGGCGGGCACCGGGGAGCTGTTTTTT. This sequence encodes CASGYSAGEAGTGELFF.